One and the same sample provided the 18 T cell receptor beta chains below, sequenced in a study of read filtering for tumor transcriptome and immune sequencing. From roughly 390 ng of RNA, a library with molecular barcoded alpha/delta and beta/gamma adaptors was made. MiXCR was run by TCRdb on the reads, yielding one entry per CDR3 protein. The sample holds 35,000 to 50,000 distinct CDR3 sequences, roughly 12% seen once. The specimen was a population of CD138-negative cells sorted from bone marrow. The receptors were gathered from a donor at least 40 years old with multiple myeloma.

This clonotype came up a few times. The V and J genes are TRBV20-1 and TRBJ2-7, with D maybe TRBD1 (5 bases). The CDR3 covers 14 residues. Trimming removed 7 bases from V and 0 bases from J, with 16 bases in between. Germline lookup yields CDR1 DFQATT and CDR2 SNEGSKA (reference sequence). The CDR3 coding sequence is TGCAGTGTCCCCGAGTGGACACGCTCCTACGAGCAGTACTTC. Its protein product is CSVPEWTRSYEQYF.

The sample holds many counts of this clonotype. This CDR3 is CASSLGDRGQNYNEQFF. The CDR3 DNA reads as TGTGCCAGCAGCCTCGGGGACAGGGGGCAGAACTACAATGAGCAGTTCTTC. This chain joins TRBV7-9 and TRBJ2-1, with 12 positions matching TRBD1. Germline trimming cut 5 bases from V and 3 bases from J; bases unmatched to any gene: 8. Per germline, CDR1 SEHNR and CDR2 FQNEAQ (reference sequence). There are 17 residues in the CDR3.

This clonotype was picked up many times. This sequence joins TRBV3-1 and TRBJ2-1, with 8 bases identical to TRBD2. The ends lost 4 bases at V and 8 bases at J; junction bases unmatched: 13. Looked up from germline, CDR1 is LGHDT and CDR2 is YNNKEL (reference sequence). The CDR3 is made up of 16 amino acids. The CDR3 loop reads CASSRLGAGGRYEQFF. The CDR3 bases are TGTGCCAGCAGCCGCCTAGGGGCGGGGGGTAGGTATGAGCAGTTCTTC.

This clonotype was detected ten times or more. This rearrangement joins TRBV5-1 to TRBJ2-2, with a possible D match to TRBD1 (6 bases). V was shortened by 4 bases and J by 4 bases, with 11 bases between the two germline ends. The CDR3 is 14 amino acids. The germline CDR1 and CDR2 sequences are SGHRS and YFSETQ. The CDR3 DNA sequence: TGCGCCAGCAGCAGACAGGTTTCCACCGGGGAGCTGTTTTTT. Encoded protein: CASSRQVSTGELFF.

This clonotype was seen repeatedly, ten times or more. The chain combines TRBV11-2 with TRBJ2-3, with unresolved D. Germline CDR1 is SGHAT and CDR2 is FQNNGV. The length of the CDR3 is 12 residues. The V and J ends lost 0 bases and 4 bases respectively, with 2 bases between them. This chain's CDR3 is CASSLDSDTQYF. The DNA for the CDR3 is TGTGCCAGCAGCTTAGACTCAGATACGCAGTATTTT. Combining the CDR3 with reference TRBV11-2 and TRBJ2-3 gives the whole variable domain EAGVAQSPRYKIIEKRQSVAFWCNPISGHATLYWYQQILGQGPKLLIQFQNNGVVDDSQLPKDRFSAERLKGVDSTLKIQPAKLEDSAVYLCASSLDSDTQYFGPGTRLTVL.

This clonotype was seen many times. CDR3 region: CASSPRSQRELFF. The CDR3 DNA reads TGTGCCAGCAGCCCAAGGAGTCAACGGGAGCTGTTTTTT. This chain joins TRBV13 and TRBJ2-2, with D hard to call. Germline V gene data show CDR1 as PRHDT and CDR2 as FYEKMQ (reference sequence). The CDR3 has 13 residues. The V end was cut by 5 bases, the J end by 9 bases, with 13 bases between.

This clonotype was counted ten times or more. CDR3: CASRRTVNQPQHF. The CDR3 coding sequence is TGTGCCAGCAGGCGGACGGTTAATCAGCCCCAGCATTTT. V gene TRBV6-5 combines with J gene TRBJ1-5; D gene unclear. The CDR3 extends over 13 amino acids. V lost 6 bases to trimming and J lost 4 bases, with 10 bases between them. Looked up from germline, CDR1 is MNHEY and CDR2 is SVGAGI.

Turning to this clonotype: A read error may explain this, as a much larger clone is one base away. This chain joins TRBV6-2 or TRBV6-3 and TRBJ2-5; 9 bases line up with TRBD2. The CDR3 sequence is 15 residues long. J gave up 4 bases and V 4 bases, and 7 bases lay outside the gene matches. Germline CDR1 reads MNHEY; CDR2 reads SVGEGT. The CDR3 DNA sequence: TGTGCCAGCAGTTCCCGGACTAGCGTGGTAGAGACCCAGTACTTC. Translated, it gives CASSSRTSVVETQYF.

As to this clonotype: This may be a read error, as it is one base from a much larger clone. The V call is TRBV3-1, the J call TRBJ2-3, with 11 bases aligning to TRBD2. Germline CDR1 LGHDT, CDR2 YNNKEL (reference sequence). This CDR3 is 17 amino acids long. CDR3 coding DNA: TGTGCCAGCAGCCAAGGTTTGACTAGCGGGGCCACAGATGCGCAGTATTTT. This codes for CASSQGLTSGATDAQYF.

There are many counts of this clonotype. The V and J genes are TRBV28 and TRBJ1-5; unclear D gene. Germline lookup yields CDR1 MDHEN and CDR2 SYDVKM. V lost 8 bases, J lost 0 bases, and 14 bases lay in between. This CDR3 is 15 amino acids long. The CDR3 reads CASDFGIYSNQPQHF. For the CDR3, the DNA is TGTGCCAGCGACTTTGGGATCTATAGCAATCAGCCCCAGCATTTT.

This clonotype was seen ten or more times. This chain links TRBV11-2 with TRBJ2-4; maybe TRBD2 (6 bases). The CDR3 contains 16 residues. The germline V gene has CDR1 SGHAT and CDR2 FQNNGV. The V end was cut by 3 bases, the J end by 4 bases, with 16 bases between. The CDR3 reads CASSFTYAGPKNIQYF. The CDR3 DNA is TGTGCCAGCAGCTTTACTTACGCGGGACCGAAAAACATTCAGTACTTC.

This clonotype came up many times. This chain links TRBV11-2 with TRBJ1-1; D is unresolved. V was pared by 7 bases and J by 0 bases, with 6 bases between. Germline V lookup: CDR1 SGHAT, CDR2 FQNNGV. The CDR3 extends over 12 amino acids. The CDR3, as DNA: TGTGCCAGCACCGGAATGAACACTGAAGCTTTCTTT. Its protein product is CASTGMNTEAFF.

This clonotype was counted at least ten times. This chain joins TRBV20-1 and TRBJ1-4; D not resolved. Trimming removed 3 bases from V and 6 bases from J, with 14 bases in between. CDR1 DFQATT and CDR2 SNEGSKA come from the germline V gene (reference sequence). The length of the CDR3 is 14 residues. This CDR3 reads CSASYEGGYEKLFF. The CDR3 nucleotides are TGCAGTGCTAGTTATGAGGGCGGATATGAAAAACTGTTTTTT.

J is TRBJ2-3 and V is TRBV28; D possibly matches TRBD1 or TRBD2 (5 bases each). V lost 2 bases and J 2 bases, leaving 14 bases between the germline ends. CDR3 length: 16 amino acids. Germline CDR1 and CDR2: MDHEN and SYDVKM. CDR3 amino acids: CASSLPGPGPTDTQYF. Here the CDR3 DNA reads TGTGCCAGCAGTTTACCGGGACCGGGACCCACAGATACGCAGTATTTT.

This clonotype was recorded at least ten times. V is TRBV6-1 and J is TRBJ1-5; 8 nucleotides line up with TRBD1. V shed 4 bases, J shed 4 bases, and the junction held 12 bases outside the gene matches. Germline V gene data show CDR1 as MNHNS and CDR2 as SASEGT. This CDR3 has 17 residues. The DNA for the CDR3 is TGTGCCAGCAGTGCCACCGGTACAGGGGGTTTTAATCAGCCCCAGCATTTT. This gives the protein CASSATGTGGFNQPQHF.

Worth noting for this clonotype: This probably arose from a read error, given a far larger clone one base away. The chain uses TRBV11-2 and TRBJ2-1; D uncertain. V gave up 1 base and J gave up 6 bases, with 7 bases separating them. Germline CDR1 is SGHAT and CDR2 is FQNNGV. The CDR3 is made up of 13 amino acids. CDR3 bases: TGTGCCAGCAGCTTAGGCCTGGGCAATGAGCAGTTCTTC. Residues: CASSLGLGNEQFF.

Only a few counts were recorded for this clonotype. This chain joins TRBV28 and TRBJ1-2, with 7 nucleotides matching TRBD1. Trimming at V came to 6 bases and at J to 4 bases, leaving 2 bases not matched to a gene. Germline lookup yields CDR1 MDHEN and CDR2 SYDVKM. There are 12 residues in the CDR3. The chain's CDR3 is CASRTGSYGYTF. The CDR3 region has the DNA TGTGCCAGCAGGACAGGGTCCTATGGCTACACCTTC.

The sample holds many counts of this clonotype. This chain uses TRBV18 with TRBJ2-7; D gene ambiguous. The CDR3 has 14 residues. Germline-derived CDR1 and CDR2 are KGHSH and LQKENI. Trimming pared 5 bases from V and 1 base from J, leaving 12 bases between. The CDR3 protein is CASSYQETSYEQYF. The DNA of the CDR3 is TGTGCCAGCTCATACCAGGAGACTTCCTACGAGCAGTACTTC. Full variable domain (missing parts from reference TRBV18 and TRBJ2-7): NAGVMQNPRHLVRRRGQEARLRCSPMKGHSHVYWYRQLPEEGLKFMVYLQKENIIDESGMPKERFSAEFPKEGPSILRIQQVVRGDSAAYFCASSYQETSYEQYFGPGTRLTVT.